These 22 T cell receptor beta chains were all obtained from the same sample, sequenced in a study of regulatory T cells in long-lasting Graves disease. Sequencing libraries for TCR beta were prepared with iRepertoire HTBI primers and Arm-PCR of CDR3 regions. TCRdb independently ran MiXCR on the multiplex PCR reads; one entry per CDR3 protein. Among 500,000 or so distinct CDR3 sequences listed, around 15% were seen once. Stated time point: newly diagnosed GD, antithyroid drugs for less than 3 months. PBMC RNA was the source of the TCR library. These data also formed part of another study, on T cells in Graves' hyperthyroidism and ophthalmopathy.

The sequencing used peripheral blood mononuclear cells (PBMCs), collected at new diagnosis, from a patient treated with antithyroid drugs. These receptors came from a man aged 35-49 years with Graves disease.

The V and J genes are TRBV18 and TRBJ1-2; D is uncertain. CDR1 and CDR2 (germline): KGHSH, LQKENI. This CDR3 has 13 residues. The V gene lost 2 bases and the J gene lost 2 bases, with 6 bases spanning the gap. The CDR3 DNA sequence: TGTGCCAGCTCACCAAACACAAACTATGGCTACACCTTC. This gives the protein CASSPNTNYGYTF. The full variable domain, rest sourced from reference TRBV18 and TRBJ1-2, is NAGVMQNPRHLVRRRGQEARLRCSPMKGHSHVYWYRQLPEEGLKFMVYLQKENIIDESGMPKERFSAEFPKEGPSILRIQQVVRGDSAAYFCASSPNTNYGYTFGSGTRLTVV.

With regard to this clonotype: A read error may explain this, as a much larger clone is one base away. The chain combines TRBV28 with TRBJ2-1; D uncertain. CDR3 length: 12 residues. Germline-derived CDR1 and CDR2 are MDHEN and SYDVKM. V gave up 7 bases and J gave up 9 bases, with 13 bases separating them. The CDR3 region is CASNLPQREQFF. Written as DNA, the CDR3 is TGTGCCAGCAATCTCCCGCAGCGTGAGCAGTTCTTC.

This clonotype was found many times. The chain uses TRBV6-2 or TRBV6-3 and TRBJ2-1, with TRBD2 matching over 10 bases. Looked up from germline, CDR1 is MNHEY and CDR2 is SVGEGT. V was clipped by 6 bases and J by 9 bases; unmatched bases: 5. CDR3 length equals 13 residues. Here the CDR3 reads CASRSGLAVEQFF. Written as DNA, the CDR3 is TGTGCCAGCAGATCCGGACTAGCGGTTGAGCAGTTCTTC.

J is TRBJ1-2 and V is TRBV19, with 8 bases identical to TRBD1. The ends lost 6 bases at V and 2 bases at J; junction bases unmatched: 8. The CDR3 runs to 15 residues. CDR1 and CDR2 (germline): LNHDA, SQIVND (reference sequence). Here the CDR3 reads CASSTSGTGNYGYTF. The CDR3 region has the DNA TGTGCCAGTAGCACCTCCGGGACAGGAAACTATGGCTACACCTTC.

This chain connects TRBV24-1 to TRBJ2-1; possibly TRBD2 for D (5 bases). This CDR3 comprises 15 residues. V lost 3 bases and J lost 3, with 11 bases in between. Germline CDR1 reads KGHDR; CDR2 reads SFDVKD. This CDR3 is CATSDPSPGYNEQFF. In nucleotides, the CDR3 is TGTGCCACCAGTGATCCTAGCCCCGGCTACAATGAGCAGTTCTTC.

This clonotype has ten or more counts. V gene TRBV5-1 combines with J gene TRBJ2-1, with TRBD2 identical over 7 bases. The V and J ends lost 1 base and 16 bases, in that order; junction bases with no gene match: 8. The CDR3 covers 12 residues. Germline assignment: CDR1 SGHRS and CDR2 YFSETQ. CDR3 loop: CASSLTVGGIFF. The CDR3 nucleotides read TGCGCCAGCAGCTTGACGGTGGGAGGGATCTTCTTC.

This clonotype was seen ten or more times. The chain combines TRBV20-1 with TRBJ2-1; D tentatively reads TRBD1 or TRBD2 (6 bases each). Germline CDR1 and CDR2: DFQATT and SNEGSKA (reference sequence). The CDR3 covers 13 residues. CDR3 sequence (DNA): TGCAGCCCGCGGGACAACTACTACAATGAGCAGTTCTTC. Its protein is CSPRDNYYNEQFF.

This clonotype has a count of ten or more. The V gene is TRBV6-1, the J gene TRBJ1-1; 8 bases map to TRBD1. The CDR3 is 16 amino acids. V dropped 7 bases and J dropped 0; count of bases not matched to a gene: 10. The germline gives CDR1 MNHNS, CDR2 SASEGT. The CDR3 region has the DNA TGTGCCAGCACCCGAGACAGGGGTCCCCTGAACACTGAAGCTTTCTTT. It translates to CASTRDRGPLNTEAFF.

This clonotype turned up a few times. V and J are TRBV5-4 and TRBJ2-5; D is uncertain. The V gene's germline CDR1 is SGHNT and CDR2 YYREEE (reference sequence). The germline V and J ends were trimmed by 4 bases and 4 bases, with 14 bases remaining between them. The CDR3 covers 14 residues. Here the CDR3 reads CASSRKDGGETQYF. The CDR3, as DNA: TGTGCCAGCAGCCGGAAGGACGGCGGAGAGACCCAGTACTTC.

This clonotype was detected many times. The CDR3, as DNA: TGTGCCAGCAGCTACAGGGGGGACCAGCCCCAGCATTTT. It codes for CASSYRGDQPQHF. The rearrangement joins TRBV27 to TRBJ1-5, with 8 bases fitting TRBD1. The CDR3 is 13 amino acids. V lost 6 bases and J lost 7; bases outside the gene matches: 5. CDR1 is MNHEY, CDR2 SMNVEV, per germline (reference sequence).

The rearrangement uses TRBV5-1 and TRBJ2-5; D is undetermined. The length of the CDR3 is 14 residues. The V and J ends lost 4 bases and 1 base respectively, with 11 bases between them. Germline CDR1 is SGHRS and CDR2 is YFSETQ. The CDR3 sequence is CASSPYRSQETQYF. CDR3 nucleotides: TGCGCCAGCAGCCCTTACAGATCCCAAGAGACCCAGTACTTC.

Many counts were recorded for this clonotype. This chain uses TRBV28 with TRBJ1-1; D perhaps matches TRBD1 (6 bases). Trimming shortened V by 6 bases and J by 7 bases, and 21 bases separated the two germline ends. The CDR3 sequence is 15 residues long. The germline V gene has CDR1 MDHEN and CDR2 SYDVKM. CDR3 sequence reads: CASSPSPGALIEAFF. CDR3 DNA: TGTGCCAGCAGCCCCTCCCCGGGGGCGCTTATTGAAGCTTTCTTT. Full variable domain (outside the CDR3, taken from reference TRBV28 and TRBJ1-1): DVKVTQSSRYLVKRTGEKVFLECVQDMDHENMFWYRQDPGLGLRLIYFSYDVKMKEKGDIPEGYSVSREKKERFSLILESASTNQTSMYLCASSPSPGALIEAFFGQGTRLTVV.

The V and J genes are TRBV24-1 and TRBJ2-5; D not certain. The V and J ends lost 4 bases and 2 bases respectively, with 13 bases between them. The germline V gene encodes CDR1 KGHDR and CDR2 SFDVKD. The CDR3 consists of 15 residues. This chain's CDR3 is CATSDPRSVQETQYF. Written as DNA, the CDR3 is TGTGCCACCAGTGACCCGCGGTCAGTGCAAGAGACCCAGTACTTC.

The CDR3 region is CASSLGRGDTGANVLTF. Here the CDR3 DNA reads TGTGCCAGCAGCTTAGGGAGGGGAGACACTGGGGCCAACGTCCTGACTTTC. The chain combines TRBV7-9 with TRBJ2-6; D perhaps matches TRBD2 (6 bases). Per the germline V gene, CDR1 is SEHNR and CDR2 is FQNEAQ (reference sequence). V lost 1 base and J lost 2, with 12 bases in between. There are 17 residues in the CDR3. Using reference TRBV7-9 and TRBJ2-6 for the parts outside the CDR3, the full variable domain is DTGVSQNPRHKITKRGQNVTFRCDPISEHNRLYWYRQTLGQGPEFLTYFQNEAQLEKSRLLSDRFSAERPKGSFSTLEIQRTEQGDSAMYLCASSLGRGDTGANVLTFGAGSRLTVL.

This clonotype was seen at least ten times. The V and J genes are TRBV27 and TRBJ2-3, with D perhaps matching TRBD1 (7 bases). Germline V gene sequence: CDR1 MNHEY, CDR2 SMNVEV (reference sequence). With 6 bases removed from V and 3 bases from J, the gap between germline ends came to 19 bases. The CDR3 has 16 residues. DNA for the CDR3: TGTGCCAGCAGATTCAGATTGACAGGGAGGACAGATACGCAGTATTTT. Amino acids: CASRFRLTGRTDTQYF.

This clonotype appeared many times. In DNA, the CDR3 is TGTGCCAGCAGCTCGCCCGGGACGGATAACAATGAGCAGTTCTTC. It translates to CASSSPGTDNNEQFF. V gene TRBV11-3 combines with J gene TRBJ2-1, with D perhaps matching TRBD1 or TRBD2 (5 bases each). The ends were cut back, 4 bases at V and 5 bases at J, with 15 bases in the middle. CDR1 is SGHNT, CDR2 YENEEA, per germline. CDR3 length equals 15 residues.

This clonotype has at least ten counts. The chain employs TRBV5-1 and TRBJ2-3; TRBD1 might be the D (5 bases). Germline V gene data show CDR1 as SGHRS and CDR2 as YFSETQ. V lost 3 bases to trimming and J lost 0 bases, with 20 bases between them. The CDR3 is 18 residues long. The CDR3 DNA sequence: TGCGCCAGCAGCTGGCCAGGGATCGCCGTATCTAGCACAGATACGCAGTATTTT. As protein: CASSWPGIAVSSTDTQYF.

The chain combines TRBV7-2 with TRBJ2-2; D is possibly TRBD2 (6 bases). Per the germline V gene, CDR1 is SGHTA and CDR2 is FQGNSA. The CDR3 has 16 amino acids. Between the trimmed V and J ends, which lost 5 bases and 5 bases, there was a span of 18 bases. The CDR3 here is CASSPAGRRGTGELFF. The CDR3 nucleotides are TGTGCCAGCAGCCCCGCGGGACGAAGAGGGACCGGGGAGCTGTTTTTT.

This clonotype has just a few counts. This chain connects TRBV4-1 to TRBJ1-3; D is ambiguous. The CDR3 is 15 residues long. Germline V gene lookup returns CDR1 MGHRA and CDR2 YSYEKL. The ends were cut back, 4 bases at V and 4 bases at J, with 14 bases in the middle. This CDR3 reads CASSPSQHIGNTIYF. CDR3 nucleotides: TGCGCCAGCAGCCCCAGCCAGCATATCGGAAACACCATATATTTT.

The J gene is TRBJ2-1, the V gene TRBV11-2, with D perhaps matching TRBD2 (5 bases). The CDR3 sequence is 13 residues long. Germline-derived CDR1 and CDR2 are SGHAT and FQNNGV. V gave up 4 bases and J gave up 5 bases, with 9 bases separating them. Here the CDR3 DNA reads TGTGCCAGCAGCTCGGGCGGGCACAATGAGCAGTTCTTC. Translation gives CASSSGGHNEQFF.

This clonotype showed up just once. This may stem from a read error, because a much larger clone lies one nucleotide away. V usage is TRBV12-3 or TRBV12-4 and J usage is TRBJ2-7, with 9 nucleotides matching TRBD1. J gave up 6 bases and V 3 bases, and 9 bases lay outside the gene matches. The CDR3 has 15 amino acids. CDR3 loop: CASSLFGQGFSEQYF. For the CDR3, the DNA is TGTGCCAGCAGTTTGTTTGGACAGGGGTTCTCCGAGCAGTACTTC.

This chain links TRBV19 with TRBJ2-2; perhaps TRBD2 as D (7 bases). V lost 10 bases, J lost 3 bases, and 18 bases lay in between. CDR3 length: 15 residues. Germline loops: CDR1 LNHDA, CDR2 SQIVND (reference sequence). This chain's CDR3 is CATSARGRDTGELFF. Written as DNA, the CDR3 is TGTGCCACCAGTGCGCGGGGGCGCGACACCGGGGAGCTGTTTTTT. Supplemented by reference TRBV19 and TRBJ2-2, the full variable domain reads DGGITQSPKYLFRKEGQNVTLSCEQNLNHDAMYWYRQDPGQGLRLIYYSQIVNDFQKGDIAEGYSVSREKKESFPLTVTSAQKNPTAFYLCATSARGRDTGELFFGEGSRLTVL.